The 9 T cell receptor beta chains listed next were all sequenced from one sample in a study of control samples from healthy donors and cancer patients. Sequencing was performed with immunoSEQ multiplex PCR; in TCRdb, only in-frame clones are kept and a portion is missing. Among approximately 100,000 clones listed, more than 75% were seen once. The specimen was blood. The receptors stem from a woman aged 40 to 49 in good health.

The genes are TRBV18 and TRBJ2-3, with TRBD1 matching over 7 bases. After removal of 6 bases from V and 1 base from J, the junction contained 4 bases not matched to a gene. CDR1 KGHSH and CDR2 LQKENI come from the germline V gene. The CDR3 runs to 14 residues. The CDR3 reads CASSQGQGTDTQYF. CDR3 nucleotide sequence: TGTGCCAGCTCCCAAGGACAGGGCACAGATACGCAGTATTTT.

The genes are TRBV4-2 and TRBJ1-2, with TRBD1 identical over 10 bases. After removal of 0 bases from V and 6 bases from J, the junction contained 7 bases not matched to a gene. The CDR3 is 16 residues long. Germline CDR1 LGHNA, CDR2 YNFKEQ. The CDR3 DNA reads TGTGCCAGCAGCCAAGACTTGACAGGGGGCGGACATGGCTACACCTTC. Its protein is CASSQDLTGGGHGYTF.

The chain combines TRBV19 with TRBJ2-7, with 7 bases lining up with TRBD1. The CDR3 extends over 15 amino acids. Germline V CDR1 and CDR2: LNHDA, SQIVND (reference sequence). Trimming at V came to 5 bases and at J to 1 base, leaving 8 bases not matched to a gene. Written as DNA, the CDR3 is TGTGCCAGTAGTGATCCCCTGGACAGGTCCTACGAGCAGTACTTC. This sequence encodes CASSDPLDRSYEQYF. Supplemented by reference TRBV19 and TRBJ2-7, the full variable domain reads DGGITQSPKYLFRKEGQNVTLSCEQNLNHDAMYWYRQDPGQGLRLIYYSQIVNDFQKGDIAEGYSVSREKKESFPLTVTSAQKNPTAFYLCASSDPLDRSYEQYFGPGTRLTVT.

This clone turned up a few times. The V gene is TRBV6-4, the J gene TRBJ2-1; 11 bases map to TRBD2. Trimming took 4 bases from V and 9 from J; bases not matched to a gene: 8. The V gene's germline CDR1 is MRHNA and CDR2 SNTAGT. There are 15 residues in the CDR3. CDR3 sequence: CASSGGSGGASEQFF. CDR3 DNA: TGTGCCAGCAGTGGAGGTAGCGGGGGGGCCAGTGAGCAGTTCTTC.

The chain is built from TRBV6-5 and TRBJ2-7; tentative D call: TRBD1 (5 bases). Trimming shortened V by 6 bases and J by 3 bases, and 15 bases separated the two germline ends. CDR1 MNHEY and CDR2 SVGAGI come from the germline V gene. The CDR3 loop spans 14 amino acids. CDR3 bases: TGTGCCAGCAGCCTTAATAAGGGGTTCTACGAGCAGTACTTC. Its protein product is CASSLNKGFYEQYF.

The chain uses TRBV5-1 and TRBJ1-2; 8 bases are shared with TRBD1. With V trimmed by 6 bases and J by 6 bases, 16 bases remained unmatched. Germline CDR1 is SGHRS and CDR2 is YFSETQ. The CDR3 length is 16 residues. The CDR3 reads CASTAVAGTGVDGYTF. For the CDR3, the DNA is TGCGCCAGCACCGCGGTGGCCGGGACAGGCGTCGATGGCTACACCTTC.

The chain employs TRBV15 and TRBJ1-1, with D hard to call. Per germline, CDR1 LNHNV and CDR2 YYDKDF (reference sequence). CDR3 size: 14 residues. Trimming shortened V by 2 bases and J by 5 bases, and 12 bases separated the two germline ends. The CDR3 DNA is TGTGCCACCAGCAGAATTGAGAGTAGGACTGAAGCTTTCTTT. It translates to CATSRIESRTEAFF. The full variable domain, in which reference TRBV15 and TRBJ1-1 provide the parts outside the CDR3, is DAMVIQNPRYQVTQFGKPVTLSCSQTLNHNVMYWYQQKSSQAPKLLFHYYDKDFNNEADTPDNFQSRRPNTSFCFLDIRSPGLGDTAMYLCATSRIESRTEAFFGQGTRLTVV.

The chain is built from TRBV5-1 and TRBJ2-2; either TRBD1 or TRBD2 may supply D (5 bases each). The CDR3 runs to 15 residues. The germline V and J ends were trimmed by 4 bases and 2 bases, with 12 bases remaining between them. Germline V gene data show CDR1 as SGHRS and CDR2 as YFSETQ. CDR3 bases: TGCGCCAGCAGCACCGGGACCGCTAACACCGGGGAGCTGTTTTTT. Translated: CASSTGTANTGELFF.

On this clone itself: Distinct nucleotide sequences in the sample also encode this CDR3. CDR3 region: CASSLRDIYEQYF. The DNA for the CDR3 is TGTGCCAGCTCCCTCCGGGACATCTACGAGCAGTACTTC. This rearrangement joins TRBV2 to TRBJ2-7; tentative D call: TRBD1 (6 bases). Germline V gene data show CDR1 as SNHLY and CDR2 as FYNNEI. V was pared by 8 bases and J by 3 bases, with 14 bases between. CDR3 length equals 13 residues.